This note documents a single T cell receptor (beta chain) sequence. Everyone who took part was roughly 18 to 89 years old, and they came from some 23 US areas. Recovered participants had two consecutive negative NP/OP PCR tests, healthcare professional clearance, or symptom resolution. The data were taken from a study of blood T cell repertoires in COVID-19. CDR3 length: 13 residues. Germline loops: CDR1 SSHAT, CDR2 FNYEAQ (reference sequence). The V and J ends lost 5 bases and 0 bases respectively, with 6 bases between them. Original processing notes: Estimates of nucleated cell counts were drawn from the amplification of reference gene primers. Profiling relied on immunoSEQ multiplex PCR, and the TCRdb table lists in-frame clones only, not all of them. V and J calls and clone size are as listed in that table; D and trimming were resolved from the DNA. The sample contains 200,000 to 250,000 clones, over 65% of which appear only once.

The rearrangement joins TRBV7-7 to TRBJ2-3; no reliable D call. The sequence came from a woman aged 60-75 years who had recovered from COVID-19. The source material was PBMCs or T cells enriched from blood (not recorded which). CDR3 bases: TGTGCCAGCAGCCCCGGGAGCACAGATACGCAGTATTTT. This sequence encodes CASSPGSTDTQYF.